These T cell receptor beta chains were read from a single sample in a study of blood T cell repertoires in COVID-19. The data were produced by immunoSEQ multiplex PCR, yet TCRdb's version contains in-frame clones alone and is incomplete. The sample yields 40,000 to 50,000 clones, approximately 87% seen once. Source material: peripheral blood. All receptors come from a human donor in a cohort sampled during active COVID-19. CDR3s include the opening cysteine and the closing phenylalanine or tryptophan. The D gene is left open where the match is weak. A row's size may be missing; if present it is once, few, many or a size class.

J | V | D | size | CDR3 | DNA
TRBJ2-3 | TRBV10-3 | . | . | CAISNTLATDTQYF | TGTGCCATCAGCAATACACTAGCCACAGATACGCAGTATTTT
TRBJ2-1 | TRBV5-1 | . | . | CASSLTGQGNEQFF | TGCGCCAGCAGCTTGACAGGCCAGGGAAATGAGCAGTTCTTC
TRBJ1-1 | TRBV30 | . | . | CAWSVTGLTEAFF | TGTGCCTGGAGTGTAACGGGGTTGACTGAAGCTTTCTTT
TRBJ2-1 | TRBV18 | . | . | CASSGLNEQFF | TGTGCCAGCTCAGGCCTTAATGAGCAGTTCTTC
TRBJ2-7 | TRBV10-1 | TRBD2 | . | CASVVPGLAGVYSYEQYF | TGCGCCAGCGTAGTTCCGGGACTAGCGGGGGTCTACTCCTACGAGCAGTACTTC
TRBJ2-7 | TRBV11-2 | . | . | CASSPPGITYEQYF | TGTGCCAGCAGCCCCCCGGGAATTACCTACGAGCAGTACTTC
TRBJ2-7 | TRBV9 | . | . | CASSVGGSYEQYF | TGTGCCAGCAGCGTAGGAGGGAGCTACGAGCAGTACTTC
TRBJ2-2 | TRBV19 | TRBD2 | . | CASTPSGGAEGELFF | TGTGCCAGTACCCCTAGCGGGGGGGCCGAAGGGGAGCTGTTTTTT
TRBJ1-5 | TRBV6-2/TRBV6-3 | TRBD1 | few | CASSSITGVQPQHF | TGTGCCAGCAGTTCAATTACAGGGGTACAGCCCCAGCATTTT
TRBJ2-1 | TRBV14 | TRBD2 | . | CASSLGTSGRNEQFF | TGTGCCAGCAGCCTCGGGACTAGCGGGAGGAATGAGCAGTTCTTC
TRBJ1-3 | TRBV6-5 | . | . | CASKLRSGNTIYF | TGTGCCAGTAAACTGCGCTCTGGAAACACCATATATTTT
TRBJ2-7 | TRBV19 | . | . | CASSQNGRPYEQYF | TGTGCCAGTAGCCAAAACGGGAGACCCTACGAGCAGTACTTC
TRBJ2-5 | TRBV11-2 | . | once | CASSLDSYLQTQYF | TGTGCCAGCAGCTTAGATAGTTACCTTCAGACCCAGTACTTC
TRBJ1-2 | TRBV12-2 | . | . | CASRLPQQGMGDGYTF | TGTGCAAGTCGCTTACCCCAACAGGGCATGGGGGATGGCTACACCTTC
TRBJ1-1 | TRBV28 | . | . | CASSPGWPSGTEAFF | TGTGCCAGCAGCCCCGGGTGGCCGAGTGGCACTGAAGCTTTCTTT
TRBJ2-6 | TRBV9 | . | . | CASSESRDNSGANVLTF | TGTGCCAGCAGCGAGTCCCGGGACAACTCTGGGGCCAACGTCCTGACTTTC
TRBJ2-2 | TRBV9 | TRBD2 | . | CASSVGGLANTGELFF | TGTGCCAGCAGCGTAGGTGGACTAGCGAACACCGGGGAGCTGTTTTTT
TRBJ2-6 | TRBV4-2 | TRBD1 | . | CASSRTQGAGGANVLTF | TGTGCCAGCAGCCGAACACAGGGGGCGGGTGGGGCCAACGTCCTGACTTTC
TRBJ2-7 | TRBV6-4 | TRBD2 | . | CASSVSGGSSYEQYF | TGTGCCAGCAGTGTCTCCGGGGGGAGCTCCTACGAGCAGTACTTC
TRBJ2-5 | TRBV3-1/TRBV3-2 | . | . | CASSRDGGGETQYF | TGTGCCAGCAGCCGAGATGGGGGAGGCGAGACCCAGTACTTC
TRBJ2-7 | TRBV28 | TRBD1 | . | CASSLRQGAYEQYF | TGTGCCAGCAGTTTAAGACAGGGGGCCTACGAGCAGTACTTC
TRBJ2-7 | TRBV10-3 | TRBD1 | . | CAAAGDRGYEQYF | TGTGCCGCCGCGGGGGACAGGGGATACGAGCAGTACTTC
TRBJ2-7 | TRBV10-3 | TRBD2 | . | CAISVGLAGNEQYF | TGTGCCATCAGTGTGGGGCTAGCGGGGAACGAGCAGTACTTC
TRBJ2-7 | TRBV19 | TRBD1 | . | CASSALDRASYEQYF | TGTGCCAGTAGTGCCCTCGACAGGGCCTCCTACGAGCAGTACTTC
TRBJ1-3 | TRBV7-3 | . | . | CASSPNRGGRASSGNTIYF | TGTGCCAGCAGCCCAAACCGTGGCGGCAGGGCGTCCTCTGGAAACACCATATATTTT
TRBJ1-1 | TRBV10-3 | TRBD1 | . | CAITRGQANTEAFF | TGTGCCATCACCCGGGGACAGGCGAACACTGAAGCTTTCTTT
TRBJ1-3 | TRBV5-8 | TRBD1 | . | CASSLRDRGFSGNTIYF | TGTGCCAGCAGCCTCCGGGACAGGGGGTTCTCTGGAAACACCATATATTTT
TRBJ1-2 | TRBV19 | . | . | CASSIVLTSNYGYTF | TGTGCCAGTAGTATAGTCCTAACTTCTAACTATGGCTACACCTTC
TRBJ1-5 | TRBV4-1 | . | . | CASSHPSRDFNQPQHF | TGCGCCAGCAGCCACCCCAGTCGGGACTTCAATCAGCCCCAGCATTTT
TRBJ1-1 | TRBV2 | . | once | CASLEEPMNTEAFF | TGTGCCAGCCTCGAGGAACCTATGAACACTGAAGCTTTCTTT
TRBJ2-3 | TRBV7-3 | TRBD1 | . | CASSLTVAGQGARDTQYF | TGTGCCAGCAGCTTAACCGTTGCGGGACAGGGGGCGCGAGATACGCAGTATTTT
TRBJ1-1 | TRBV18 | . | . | CASSPVLAGHTEAFF | TGTGCCAGCTCACCCGTTTTGGCGGGACACACTGAAGCTTTCTTT
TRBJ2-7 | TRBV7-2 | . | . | CASSYRSSYEQYF | TGTGCCAGCAGTTACAGAAGCTCCTACGAGCAGTACTTC
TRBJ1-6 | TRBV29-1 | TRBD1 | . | CSPGTVASSYNSPLHF | TGCAGCCCAGGGACAGTAGCCAGCTCCTATAATTCACCCCTCCACTTT
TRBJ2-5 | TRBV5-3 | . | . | CARSLARHTVETQYF | TGTGCCAGAAGCTTGGCCAGGCATACCGTCGAGACCCAGTACTTC
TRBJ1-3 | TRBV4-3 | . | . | CASSQVKGPTSGNTIYF | TGCGCCAGCAGCCAAGTAAAGGGGCCAACGTCTGGAAACACCATATATTTT
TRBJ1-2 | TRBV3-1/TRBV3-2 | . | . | CASSQDLFQYGYTF | TGTGCCAGCAGCCAAGACTTATTTCAGTATGGCTACACCTTC
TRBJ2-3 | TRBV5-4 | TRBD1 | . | CASSSQTGGSTDTQYF | TGTGCCAGCAGCTCCCAGACAGGGGGAAGCACAGATACGCAGTATTTT
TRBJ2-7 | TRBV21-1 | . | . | CASSKGQSSYEQYF | TGTGCCAGCAGCAAGGGACAGAGCTCCTACGAGCAGTACTTC
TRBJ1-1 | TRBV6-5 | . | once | CASSGTVDTEAFF | TGTGCCAGCTCGGGAACAGTTGACACTGAAGCTTTCTTT
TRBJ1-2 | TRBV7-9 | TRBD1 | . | CASSSGQNYGYTF | TGTGCCAGCAGCTCGGGACAGAACTATGGCTACACCTTC
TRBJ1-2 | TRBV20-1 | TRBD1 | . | CSATDRAGYTF | TGCAGTGCTACGGACAGGGCTGGCTACACCTTC
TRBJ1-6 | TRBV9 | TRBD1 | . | CASSVGGQGASPLHF | TGTGCCAGCAGCGTAGGGGGACAGGGGGCCTCACCCCTCCACTTT
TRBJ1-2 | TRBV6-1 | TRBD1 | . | CASSEGRGNYGYTF | TGTGCCAGCAGTGAAGGCAGGGGGAATTATGGCTACACCTTC
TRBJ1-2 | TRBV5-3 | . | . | CARNWDTKGWDGYTF | TGTGCCAGAAATTGGGACACCAAGGGATGGGATGGCTACACCTTC
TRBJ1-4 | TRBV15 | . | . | CATSRASTNEKLFF | TGTGCCACCAGCAGGGCCTCGACTAATGAAAAACTGTTTTTT
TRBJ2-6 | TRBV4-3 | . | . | CASSQMGGRSTGANVLTF | TGCGCCAGCAGCCAGATGGGGGGACGGAGTACCGGGGCCAACGTCCTGACTTTC
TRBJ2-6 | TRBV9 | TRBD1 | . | CASSGTPGGSGANVLTF | TGTGCCAGCAGCGGCACTCCAGGGGGCTCTGGGGCCAACGTCCTGACTTTC
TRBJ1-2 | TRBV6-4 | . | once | CASSDTVGASYTF | TGTGCCAGCAGTGACACCGTAGGGGCATCGTACACCTTC
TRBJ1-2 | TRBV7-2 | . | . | CASSLGGGNTYGYTF | TGTGCCAGCAGCTTAGGGGGAGGCAATACCTATGGCTACACCTTC
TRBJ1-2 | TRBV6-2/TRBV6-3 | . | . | CASSYSLISGNYGYTF | TGTGCCAGCAGTTACTCTCTAATTTCCGGGAACTATGGCTACACCTTC
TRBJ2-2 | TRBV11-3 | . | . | CASSPRGAGLRAGELFF | TGTGCCAGCAGCCCCCGTGGGGCGGGACTCAGGGCCGGGGAGCTGTTTTTT
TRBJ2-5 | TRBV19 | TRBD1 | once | CASSFPGQQETQYF | TGTGCCAGCAGTTTCCCGGGACAGCAAGAGACCCAGTACTTC